A selection of T cell receptor beta chains follows, all from one sample in a study of T cells in Graves' hyperthyroidism and ophthalmopathy. From the multiplex PCR reads, TCRdb called clonotypes with MiXCR, one entry per CDR3 protein. The sample includes 600,000 to 800,000 distinct CDR3 sequences, roughly a third seen only once; the top ten take around 31%. The sample was blood. The receptor set was obtained from a woman aged 40 to 55 with Graves' hyperthyroidism. Both conserved end residues are part of each CDR3. A D gene is named only where the DNA matches it firmly. The size field is filled for only some rows; it gives once, few, many or a size class.

>TRBV20-1|many|-|TRBJ2-2
TGCAGTGCTAGAAGGGTGGGGTCAATCGGGGAGCTGTTTTTT
CSARRVGSIGELFF
>TRBV20-1|-|-|TRBJ1-2
TGCAGTGCTAGAGAAAACTATGGCTACACCTTC
CSARENYGYTF
>TRBV6-6|few|-|TRBJ2-2
TGTGCCAGCAGTGGGGTAGCGACGAACACCGGGGAGCTGTTTTTT
CASSGVATNTGELFF
>TRBV7-2|many|-|TRBJ1-6
TGTGCCAGCAGCCTCAGAGACCGTGGGGCTAATTCACCCCTCCACTTT
CASSLRDRGANSPLHF
>TRBV6-2/TRBV6-3|-|-|TRBJ2-1
TGTGCCACAGGCCTCGTTGGTGAGCAGTTCTTC
CATGLVGEQFF
>TRBV7-9|-|-|TRBJ1-1
TGTGCCAGCAGCTTACTGGTCGGTGGCGGGCCTTTCTTT
CASSLLVGGGPFF
>TRBV10-3|-|TRBD2|TRBJ2-3
TGTGCCATCAGTGGTACTAGCGACACAGATACGCAGTATTTT
CAISGTSDTDTQYF
>TRBV12-3/TRBV12-4|few|-|TRBJ1-5
TGTGCCAGCAGTTTCCGGACGGCTAGCAATCAGCCCCAGCATTTT
CASSFRTASNQPQHF
>TRBV2|few|-|TRBJ2-7
TGTGCCAGCAGTGAACTTACCTACGAGCAGTACTTC
CASSELTYEQYF
>TRBV19|few|TRBD1|TRBJ1-3
TGTGCCAGTAGTTCAACGGGACAGTCCTCTGGAAACACCATATATTTT
CASSSTGQSSGNTIYF
>TRBV10-3|many|TRBD1|TRBJ1-2
TGTGCCATCAGTGAGTCTAAGGGACAGACCTACTATGGCTACACCTTC
CAISESKGQTYYGYTF
>TRBV29-1|few|TRBD1|TRBJ1-4
TGCAGCGTCCCGGGACAGGGGAATGAAAAACTGTTTTTT
CSVPGQGNEKLFF
>TRBV10-3|-|TRBD2|TRBJ2-2
TGTGCCATCAGTTCGTCCCGGACTAGCGGGGAAACCGGGGAGCTGTTTTTT
CAISSSRTSGETGELFF
>TRBV7-2|many|-|TRBJ1-3
TGTGCCAGCAGTCCGAGTGGGGACACCATATATTTT
CASSPSGDTIYF
>TRBV4-1|-|-|TRBJ2-2
TGCGCCAGCAGCCAACGGGGGTGGACCGGCGGGGAGCTGTTTTTT
CASSQRGWTGGELFF
>TRBV6-5|-|TRBD1|TRBJ1-1
TGTGCCAGCAGTTACTTCGGACAGGGGACCGGAGCTTTCTTT
CASSYFGQGTGAFF
>TRBV7-2|-|-|TRBJ2-2
TGTGCCAGCAGCTTAGTACCAGCCGGGTTCAACGCCGGGGAGCTGTTTTTT
CASSLVPAGFNAGELFF
>TRBV18|-|-|TRBJ1-1
TGTGCCAGCTCACTAAACAGGGATTCGAACACTGAAGCTTTCTTT
CASSLNRDSNTEAFF
>TRBV7-2|-|-|TRBJ1-2
TGTGCCAGCAGCGCCGGGGCTCAAAGTGGTGGCTACACCTTC
CASSAGAQSGGYTF
>TRBV5-1|few|TRBD2|TRBJ2-7
TGCGCCAGCAGCTTGTATGAAGCGGGAGGTGGAAACGAGCAGTACTTC
CASSLYEAGGGNEQYF
>TRBV4-3|few|-|TRBJ1-1
TGCGCCAGCAGCCAAGCTGCCAGTAACGTGCAAAATTTCTTT
CASSQAASNVQNFF
>TRBV12-3/TRBV12-4|many|-|TRBJ1-1
TGTGCCAGCAGGAAGGGGAACGGGCCGAACACTGAAGCTTTCTTT
CASRKGNGPNTEAFF
>TRBV19|-|TRBD1|TRBJ1-4
TGTGCCAGTAGAGACAGGGATGAAAAACTGTTTTTT
CASRDRDEKLFF
>TRBV2|-|TRBD1|TRBJ1-2
TGTGCCAGCAGTGCCCGGGACAGGCCTAACTATGGCTACACCTTC
CASSARDRPNYGYTF
>TRBV6-5|few|-|TRBJ1-6
TGTGCCAGCAGTTACGAGACCGGGATCCTAAATTCACCCCTCCACTTT
CASSYETGILNSPLHF
>TRBV15|many|TRBD1|TRBJ2-7
TGTGCCACCAGCAGAGATTATGTAGGGGGCCACGAGCAGTACTTC
CATSRDYVGGHEQYF
>TRBV10-3|-|-|TRBJ2-2
TGTGCCAGCACCCTCATTGCGAACACCGGGGAGCTGTTTTTT
CASTLIANTGELFF
>TRBV11-2|-|TRBD1|TRBJ1-4
TGTGCCAGCAGCCTCCGTCACCGGGACAGGGGAGAAAAACTGTTTTTT
CASSLRHRDRGEKLFF
>TRBV6-5|many|-|TRBJ1-5
TGTGCCAGCAGTCCGTGGGGGGCGGATCAGCCCCAGCATTTT
CASSPWGADQPQHF
>TRBV12-3/TRBV12-4|-|-|TRBJ1-2
TGTGCCAGCACCCCCTGGGGGGGCCATGGCTACACCTTC
CASTPWGGHGYTF
>TRBV7-2|-|-|TRBJ1-1
TGTGCCAGCAGCTTGGCAGGTTCGAACACTGAACCTTTCTTT
CASSLAGSNTEPFF
>TRBV7-9|few|-|TRBJ2-2
TGTGCCAGCAGCCCTCCCGACAGGCTCAACACCGGGGAGCTGTTTTTT
CASSPPDRLNTGELFF
>TRBV29-1|-|-|TRBJ2-3
TGCAGCGCCGACGGGCTAGCGCGAATCACAGATACGCAGTATTTT
CSADGLARITDTQYF